This passage covers 20 T cell receptor beta chains from one sample sequenced in a study of beta chain features in type 1 diabetes. The study's findings and limits: Moderately but significantly shorter TCRB CDR3s were found in Type 1 diabetes patients in all four CD4+ subsets.

These TCRs' antigens remain unknown. Sequenced material consisted of expressed TCRB transcripts (all of the isolated RNA was reverse transcribed). Measured with immunoSEQ multiplex PCR; TCRdb has only the in-frame clones, and not every one. The sample comprises approximately 730,000 clones, about an eighth of which are singletons, and 0.022% rests with the top ten. The sequencing input was naive CD4+ T cells from blood. Receptors were obtained from a man aged 18-30 years with type 1 diabetes.

Only a few counts were recorded for this clone. Within the sample, other DNA sequences also encode this same CDR3. DNA for the CDR3: TGCGCCAGCAGCTTGGCCGTAGGATCGAACACCGGGGAGCTGTTTTTT. This codes for CASSLAVGSNTGELFF. This chain connects TRBV5-1 to TRBJ2-2; no reliable D call. The CDR3 has 16 amino acids. The ends were cut back, 0 bases at V and 0 bases at J, with 9 bases in the middle. Germline V gene data show CDR1 as SGHRS and CDR2 as YFSETQ.

This clone was found a few times. The sample holds other DNA sequences that translate to the same CDR3. V is TRBV5-1 and J is TRBJ2-2; D not certain. The CDR3 covers 13 residues. V lost 4 bases and J 2 bases, leaving 6 bases between the germline ends. The germline gives CDR1 SGHRS, CDR2 YFSETQ. The CDR3 region has the DNA TGCGCCAGCAGCCTGGGTAACACCGGGGAGCTGTTTTTT. It codes for CASSLGNTGELFF.

The rearrangement uses TRBV7-2 and TRBJ2-3; D not resolved. Germline CDR1 is SGHTA and CDR2 is FQGNSA. The CDR3 has 14 amino acids. V lost 5 bases and J 10 bases, leaving 19 bases between the germline ends. The CDR3 region has the DNA TGTGCCAGCAGCATCCTGCTGAGAGATACGCCGCAGTATTTT. Encoded protein: CASSILLRDTPQYF.

In this sample, this clone turned up a few times. V usage is TRBV6-5 and J usage is TRBJ2-5, with 8 bases aligning to TRBD2. Trimming cost V 11 bases and J 4 bases; bases outside gene matches: 6. Germline V gene sequence: CDR1 MNHEY, CDR2 SVGAGI. The CDR3 is 12 residues long. Here the CDR3 reads CAGREGRETQYF. For the CDR3, the DNA is TGTGCCGGCCGGGAGGGGAGAGAGACCCAGTACTTC.

For the CDR3, the DNA is TGTGCCTGGAGTGTAGGGGGGTGGTATGGGACTGAAGCTTTCTTT. It codes for CAWSVGGWYGTEAFF. The chain couples TRBV30 to TRBJ1-1; maybe TRBD1 (6 bases). Germline CDR1 reads GTSNPN; CDR2 reads SVGIG (reference sequence). This CDR3 comprises 15 residues. Trimming stripped 0 bases from V and 5 bases from J, with 16 bases between.

The rearrangement joins TRBV18 to TRBJ2-7; D gene unclear. The germline V and J ends were trimmed by 3 bases and 0 bases, with 3 bases remaining between them. The CDR3 spans 12 residues. Per the germline V gene, CDR1 is KGHSH and CDR2 is LQKENI. CDR3 sequence (DNA): TGTGCCAGCTCACCTGGCTCCTACGAGCAGTACTTC. This gives the protein CASSPGSYEQYF. Variable domain in full (rest from reference TRBV18 and TRBJ2-7): NAGVMQNPRHLVRRRGQEARLRCSPMKGHSHVYWYRQLPEEGLKFMVYLQKENIIDESGMPKERFSAEFPKEGPSILRIQQVVRGDSAAYFCASSPGSYEQYFGPGTRLTVT.

This chain links TRBV9 with TRBJ2-3; 13 bases fit TRBD2. The CDR3 has 16 amino acids. CDR1 SGDLS and CDR2 YYNGEE come from the germline V gene. The V gene end was trimmed by 3 bases and the J gene end by 3 bases; junction bases not matched to a gene: 4. The CDR3 loop is CASSAGLAGFTDTQYF. The DNA for the CDR3 is TGTGCCAGCAGCGCGGGACTAGCGGGGTTTACAGATACGCAGTATTTT.

This clone has only a few counts. Other DNA variants within this sample encode the same CDR3. This rearrangement joins TRBV5-1 to TRBJ2-1; D is possibly TRBD1 (5 bases). The germline CDR1 and CDR2 sequences are SGHRS and YFSETQ. This CDR3 spans 12 amino acids. Trimming removed 4 bases at V and 8 bases at J, with 10 bases between. Here the CDR3 DNA reads TGCGCCAGCAGCCTTGAAGGGGATGAGCAGTTCTTC. This encodes CASSLEGDEQFF.

V is TRBV15 and J is TRBJ1-5; no clear D. The V end lost 1 base, the J end lost 3 bases, and 10 bases lay between the germline ends. Germline V gives CDR1 LNHNV, CDR2 YYDKDF (reference sequence). This CDR3 comprises 15 residues. The chain's CDR3 is CATSRASVNNQPQHF. The CDR3, as DNA: TGTGCCACCAGCAGAGCGTCAGTTAACAATCAGCCCCAGCATTTT.

V gene TRBV6-6 combines with J gene TRBJ2-7; the match to TRBD1 covers 7 bases. This CDR3 has 13 amino acids. After removal of 6 bases from V and 3 bases from J, the junction contained 5 bases not matched to a gene. The germline gives CDR1 MNHNY, CDR2 SVGAGI (reference sequence). The CDR3 here is CASRPGQLYEQYF. The CDR3 region has the DNA TGTGCCAGCAGACCGGGACAGCTCTACGAGCAGTACTTC.

This clone was recorded a few times. The chain joins TRBV4-1 to TRBJ2-1, with D perhaps TRBD2 (6 bases). V was trimmed by 1 base and J by 6 bases, leaving 22 bases between them. CDR3 length: 18 amino acids. CDR1 and CDR2 from the germline V gene are MGHRA and YSYEKL. DNA for the CDR3: TGCGCCAGCAGCCAAGGAATCATCGGGGGAAACCTCCCCAATGAGCAGTTCTTC. Protein product: CASSQGIIGGNLPNEQFF.

This chain uses TRBV10-3 with TRBJ2-4; 7 bases are shared with TRBD1. V trimming: 4 bases; J trimming: 1 base; junction bases outside the gene matches: 13. The CDR3 sequence is 18 residues long. CDR1 and CDR2 (germline): ENHRY, SYGVKD. The CDR3 DNA is TGTGCCATCAGTGCCTCTCTCGACAGGGCCCTGGCCAAAAACATTCAGTACTTC. Protein sequence: CAISASLDRALAKNIQYF.

The chain uses TRBV6-5 and TRBJ2-3; D ambiguous. Germline values: CDR1 MNHEY, CDR2 SVGAGI. The CDR3 is made up of 16 amino acids. V lost 2 bases to trimming and J lost 1 base, with 13 bases between them. This CDR3 is CASSYRAVFGTDTQYF. CDR3 DNA: TGTGCCAGCAGTTACAGGGCCGTCTTCGGCACAGATACGCAGTATTTT.

The sample holds a few counts of this clone. The V call is TRBV27, the J call TRBJ2-1; D unresolved. CDR3 length equals 15 residues. V was trimmed by 4 bases and J by 0 bases, leaving 10 bases between them. CDR1 is MNHEY, CDR2 SMNVEV, per germline (reference sequence). The CDR3 sequence: CASSYGQVSYNEQFF. CDR3 bases: TGTGCCAGCAGTTACGGTCAGGTCTCCTACAATGAGCAGTTCTTC.

The chain has TRBV5-1 and TRBJ2-7; perhaps D is TRBD1 or TRBD2 (5 bases each). The germline V gene encodes CDR1 SGHRS and CDR2 YFSETQ. The CDR3 has 14 residues. The V gene lost 4 bases and the J gene lost 3 bases, with 14 bases spanning the gap. The CDR3 here is CASSPGTLNYEQYF. The CDR3 DNA sequence: TGCGCCAGCAGCCCCGGGACCCTTAACTACGAGCAGTACTTC.

The rearrangement joins TRBV19 to TRBJ2-1; 7 bases match TRBD2. Per germline, CDR1 LNHDA and CDR2 SQIVND (reference sequence). J was trimmed by 7 bases and V by 5 bases; bases with no gene match: 11. The CDR3 is 15 amino acids. The CDR3 spells CASSRPGGGGNEQFF. CDR3 nucleotide sequence: TGTGCCAGTAGTCGCCCGGGCGGGGGAGGGAATGAGCAGTTCTTC.

The chain employs TRBV29-1 and TRBJ2-7; D is possibly TRBD2 (6 bases). Germline lookup yields CDR1 SQVTM and CDR2 ANQGSEA. This CDR3 is built from 14 residues. V was cut by 2 bases and J by 7 bases, with 18 bases left in between. The chain's CDR3 is CSVERRGSPGEQYF. The DNA for the CDR3 is TGCAGCGTTGAACGGCGGGGCTCCCCGGGAGAGCAGTACTTC.

The gene calls are TRBV9 and TRBJ1-1, with 8 bases identical to TRBD1. V gave up 0 bases and J gave up 3 bases; unmatched junction bases: 10. The CDR3 length is 17 residues. Germline-derived CDR1 and CDR2 are SGDLS and YYNGEE. The CDR3 nucleotides are TGTGCCAGCAGCGTAGGGCAGGGGGCGGATCTTGACACTGAAGCTTTCTTT. Amino acids: CASSVGQGADLDTEAFF.

This chain links TRBV9 with TRBJ2-1, with D hard to call. This CDR3 comprises 15 residues. V dropped 0 bases and J dropped 6 bases, with 13 bases sitting between them. Germline V gives CDR1 SGDLS, CDR2 YYNGEE. The CDR3 loop is CASSVGSSPSNEQFF. CDR3 in DNA: TGTGCCAGCAGCGTAGGTAGCAGCCCTTCCAATGAGCAGTTCTTC.

The chain employs TRBV4-2 and TRBJ1-4, with 8 positions matching TRBD1. V shed 0 bases and J 0 bases; nucleotides not matched to a gene: 12. CDR3 length: 20 amino acids. Germline loops: CDR1 LGHNA, CDR2 YNFKEQ. CDR3 region: CASSQDIPGGQLATNEKLFF. The CDR3 coding sequence is TGTGCCAGCAGCCAAGATATTCCAGGGGGCCAATTGGCAACTAATGAAAAACTGTTTTTT.